The 10 T cell receptor beta chains in this list originate from one sample, sequenced in a study of cytomegalovirus exposure and HLA in healthy donors listed by TCRdb under 2017. Library construction relied on the immunoSEQ multiplex PCR assay. A mixture of 60 forward primers for TCR Vbeta segments and 13 reverse primers for TCR Jbeta segments was used in the multiplex PCR. In TCRdb, the immuneACCESS table is reduced to in-frame sequences with V and J assigned. These tables do not hold every clone; where another copy was compared, an unresolved V gene accounts for under half, and the others remain unexplained. The sample contains about 190,000 clones, 79% of them found a single time. The top ten constitute approximately 1.4% of the sample. Sequenced sample: PBMCs. The receptors here all came from a woman between 50 and 59 years old in good health and CMV-seronegative.

This clone occurred once. The chain couples TRBV29-1 to TRBJ2-7, with 7 bases that match TRBD2. The CDR3 is made up of 14 amino acids. Germline V gene data show CDR1 as SQVTM and CDR2 as ANQGSEA. V lost 6 bases, J lost 3 bases, and 11 bases stayed unmatched. The CDR3 spells CSVGGWAPNYEQYF. The DNA for the CDR3 is TGCAGCGTGGGAGGGTGGGCACCGAACTACGAGCAGTACTTC.

The CDR3 sequence: CASCLLGEDTQYF. The DNA for the CDR3 is TGTGCCAGCTGCCTGCTAGGAGAAGATACGCAGTATTTT. This chain links TRBV28 with TRBJ2-3; no firm D call. The CDR3 sequence is 13 residues long. Trimming pared 8 bases from V and 5 bases from J, leaving 14 bases between. Germline V gene lookup returns CDR1 MDHEN and CDR2 SYDVKM. The full variable domain, completed using reference TRBV28 and TRBJ2-3, is DVKVTQSSRYLVKRTGEKVFLECVQDMDHENMFWYRQDPGLGLRLIYFSYDVKMKEKGDIPEGYSVSREKKERFSLILESASTNQTSMYLCASCLLGEDTQYFGPGTRLTVL.

J is TRBJ1-2 and V is TRBV6-1; no clear D gene. V lost 0 bases and J 8 bases, leaving 19 bases between the germline ends. The CDR3 spans 16 residues. Germline CDR1 is MNHNS and CDR2 is SASEGT. In DNA, the CDR3 is TGTGCCAGCAGTGAAGCGGTGATGTCTCTAGTCACCGGCTACACCTTC. It is translated as CASSEAVMSLVTGYTF.

This rearrangement joins TRBV5-1 to TRBJ2-7, with D possibly TRBD2 on 6 matching bases. Germline CDR1 SGHRS, CDR2 YFSETQ. CDR3 length equals 13 residues. The V end lost 5 bases, the J end lost 1 base, and 10 bases lay between the germline ends. The CDR3 DNA is TGCGCCAGCAGGGTTAGCGGTTCCTACGAGCAGTACTTC. Protein: CASRVSGSYEQYF.

The rearrangement links TRBV18 to TRBJ2-7, with 7 nucleotides matching TRBD1. Germline loops: CDR1 KGHSH, CDR2 LQKENI. V was clipped by 3 bases and J by 6 bases; unmatched bases: 5. The CDR3 has 13 amino acids. The chain's CDR3 is CASSPNRGSEQYF. In DNA form, the CDR3 reads TGTGCCAGCTCACCGAACAGGGGCTCCGAGCAGTACTTC.

V gene TRBV7-3 combines with J gene TRBJ2-7, with D possibly matching TRBD2 (6 bases). Germline loops: CDR1 SGHTA, CDR2 FQGTGA. The CDR3 has 15 amino acids. V was shortened by 1 base and J by 5 bases, with 15 bases between the two germline ends. This CDR3 is CASSLNPAGMNEQYF. CDR3 sequence (DNA): TGTGCCAGCAGCTTAAACCCAGCGGGCATGAACGAGCAGTACTTC.

This clone was observed once. CDR3 amino acids: CAISEGTGISYEQYF. CDR3 sequence (DNA): TGTGCCATCAGTGAGGGGACAGGCATTTCCTACGAGCAGTACTTC. This chain links TRBV10-3 with TRBJ2-5; 8 nucleotides agree with TRBD1. The DNA matches TRBJ2-7 better at its end, which makes the J call doubtful. Germline CDR1 reads ENHRY; CDR2 reads SYGVKD. This CDR3 has 15 residues.

The rearrangement joins TRBV29-1 to TRBJ2-7; 7 bases line up with TRBD1. Trimming cost V 7 bases and J 0 bases; bases outside gene matches: 6. CDR3 size: 13 residues. Looked up from germline, CDR1 is SQVTM and CDR2 is ANQGSEA. As DNA, the CDR3 is TGCAGCGCTGAGGACAGGACCTCCTACGAGCAGTACTTC. This sequence encodes CSAEDRTSYEQYF.

As regards this clone: Within the sample, other DNA sequences also encode this same CDR3. The chain recombines TRBV7-2 with TRBJ2-5, with TRBD1 identical over 9 bases. The CDR3 spans 15 residues. Germline lookup yields CDR1 SGHTA and CDR2 FQGNSA. The V gene end was trimmed by 5 bases and the J gene end by 4 bases; junction bases not matched to a gene: 8. The CDR3 loop is CASSQPGQGGETQYF. For the CDR3, the DNA is TGTGCCAGCAGCCAACCGGGACAGGGAGGAGAGACCCAGTACTTC.

The chain is built from TRBV18 and TRBJ2-5; maybe TRBD2 (6 bases). Trimming removed 3 bases at V and 2 bases at J, with 10 bases between. The CDR3 has 14 residues. Germline V gene lookup returns CDR1 KGHSH and CDR2 LQKENI. The CDR3 bases are TGTGCCAGCTCACCCCTTAGCGGACAAGAGACCCAGTACTTC. This translates into CASSPLSGQETQYF.